The 28 T cell receptor beta chains given below trace back to one sample, sequenced in a study of T cell changes during pregnancy in multiple sclerosis. Profiling relied on immunoSEQ multiplex PCR, and the TCRdb table lists in-frame clones only, not all of them. Among 50,000 or so clones listed, roughly 90% were seen once. Material: CD4+ T cells from peripheral blood mononuclear cells, obtained after pregnancy. These receptors came from a female donor with multiple sclerosis, enrolled in a pregnancy study.

The chain combines TRBV28 with TRBJ2-3, with 10 bases identical to TRBD1. The trim removed 4 bases at V and 2 bases at J, leaving 9 bases unmatched. CDR1 is MDHEN, CDR2 SYDVKM, per germline. This CDR3 spans 17 amino acids. As DNA, the CDR3 is TGTGCCAGCAGTTCCTACTCGGGACAGGGGACCACAGATACGCAGTATTTT. Its translation: CASSSYSGQGTTDTQYF. The full variable domain, with the rest looked up from reference TRBV28 and TRBJ2-3, is DVKVTQSSRYLVKRTGEKVFLECVQDMDHENMFWYRQDPGLGLRLIYFSYDVKMKEKGDIPEGYSVSREKKERFSLILESASTNQTSMYLCASSSYSGQGTTDTQYFGPGTRLTVL.

This clone has more than one count but fewer than ten. The rearrangement joins TRBV6-5 to TRBJ1-1; D is possibly TRBD1 (6 bases). Germline CDR1 is MNHEY and CDR2 is SVGAGI. Trimming took 2 bases from V and 7 from J, leaving 8 bases between them. The CDR3 length is 12 residues. CDR3 residues: CASSYMTGEAFF. The CDR3 DNA follows: TGTGCCAGCAGTTACATGACAGGTGAAGCTTTCTTT.

This sequence joins TRBV10-1 and TRBJ2-5; D is perhaps TRBD2 (7 bases). The CDR3 has 16 amino acids. The V and J ends lost 7 bases and 5 bases respectively, with 23 bases between them. CDR1 is WNHNN and CDR2 is SYGVQD in the germline V gene (reference sequence). This CDR3 is CASTRPGDYLWETQYF. CDR3 in DNA: TGCGCCAGCACCCGGCCAGGGGACTACCTCTGGGAGACCCAGTACTTC.

The gene calls are TRBV11-2 and TRBJ2-1, with 8 bases identical to TRBD2. This CDR3 has 15 amino acids. The V gene end was trimmed by 5 bases and the J gene end by 8 bases; junction bases not matched to a gene: 11. Germline loops: CDR1 SGHAT, CDR2 FQNNGV. The CDR3 sequence is CASSPSGSRQDEQFF. CDR3 nucleotides: TGTGCCAGCAGCCCTAGCGGGTCTCGTCAAGATGAGCAGTTCTTC.

The V and J genes are TRBV5-5 and TRBJ2-5, with D tentatively TRBD2 (6 bases). Germline V gives CDR1 SGHKS, CDR2 YYEKEE (reference sequence). V was cut by 4 bases and J by 5 bases, with 21 bases left in between. This CDR3 is built from 16 residues. As DNA, the CDR3 is TGTGCCAGCAGCCCGCATCCGGGGAGGTGGGAGGAGACCCAGTACTTC. It is translated as CASSPHPGRWEETQYF.

This chain joins TRBV19 and TRBJ2-7; 7 bases agree with TRBD2. The CDR3 totals 14 residues. Trimming took 0 bases from V and 6 from J; bases not matched to a gene: 5. Germline V gene sequence: CDR1 LNHDA, CDR2 SQIVND (reference sequence). This CDR3 is CASSIDSSGLEQYF. CDR3 DNA sequence: TGTGCCAGTAGTATAGATTCTAGCGGTCTCGAGCAGTACTTC. The whole variable domain, filled in from reference TRBV19 and TRBJ2-7, reads DGGITQSPKYLFRKEGQNVTLSCEQNLNHDAMYWYRQDPGQGLRLIYYSQIVNDFQKGDIAEGYSVSREKKESFPLTVTSAQKNPTAFYLCASSIDSSGLEQYFGPGTRLTVT.

The chain is built from TRBV2 and TRBJ2-2; D is ambiguous. Germline CDR1 is SNHLY and CDR2 is FYNNEI. V was cut by 6 bases and J by 2 bases, with 10 bases left in between. This CDR3 comprises 14 residues. CDR3 nucleotides: TGTGCCAGCAGGGAGACGGTTAACACCGGGGAGCTGTTTTTT. Translation: CASRETVNTGELFF.

The chain couples TRBV15 to TRBJ2-7; 7 bases align to TRBD1. This CDR3 has 16 amino acids. With V trimmed by 0 bases and J by 3 bases, 8 bases remained unmatched. Germline lookup yields CDR1 LNHNV and CDR2 YYDKDF (reference sequence). In nucleotides, the CDR3 is TGTGCCACCAGCAGAGAATCTGGGACAGTTGTCTACGAGCAGTACTTC. As protein: CATSRESGTVVYEQYF.

CDR3 coding DNA: TGTGCCACCAGTCCGGGGGGGCCCGATAATGAAAAACTGTTTTTT. It yields the protein CATSPGGPDNEKLFF. The J gene is TRBJ1-4, the V gene TRBV15; tentative D call: TRBD1 (6 bases). Trimming cost V 6 bases and J 4 bases, with 15 bases left between them. Germline lookup yields CDR1 LNHNV and CDR2 YYDKDF (reference sequence). The CDR3 extends over 15 amino acids.

The chain employs TRBV4-1 and TRBJ1-4; 7 bases are a match to TRBD1. V trimming: 4 bases; J trimming: 4 bases; junction bases outside the gene matches: 9. This CDR3 spans 16 amino acids. Per germline, CDR1 MGHRA and CDR2 YSYEKL. The CDR3 here is CASSRTRDSYNEKLFF. The CDR3 region has the DNA TGCGCCAGCAGCCGTACCCGGGACAGCTATAATGAAAAACTGTTTTTT.

The chain has TRBV5-1 and TRBJ2-1, with TRBD2 identical over 11 bases. The CDR3 length is 14 residues. Germline V gene data show CDR1 as SGHRS and CDR2 as YFSETQ. With V trimmed by 2 bases and J by 8 bases, 3 bases remained unmatched. This CDR3 is CASSLQLAGDEQFF. The CDR3 DNA follows: TGCGCCAGCAGCTTACAACTAGCGGGAGATGAGCAGTTCTTC.

This sequence joins TRBV7-2 and TRBJ2-7; no clear D gene. Between the trimmed V and J ends, which lost 5 bases and 3 bases, there was a span of 8 bases. CDR1 is SGHTA and CDR2 is FQGNSA in the germline V gene. The CDR3 spans 12 residues. The CDR3 sequence is CASSTQHYEQYF. The CDR3 DNA follows: TGTGCCAGCAGCACACAGCACTACGAGCAGTACTTC.

This clone was counted once. The chain has TRBV18 and TRBJ2-7; 11 bases match TRBD1. The CDR3 is 17 residues long. CDR1 is KGHSH, CDR2 LQKENI, per germline. The V segment lost 0 bases and the J segment 4 bases; nucleotides outside the gene matches: 8. CDR3 amino acids: CASSPPGGTGGRYEQYF. The DNA for the CDR3 is TGTGCCAGCTCACCACCTGGGGGGACAGGGGGTCGGTACGAGCAGTACTTC.

This rearrangement joins TRBV5-6 to TRBJ1-2; possibly TRBD1 for D (6 bases). Trimming shortened V by 3 bases and J by 4 bases, and 16 bases separated the two germline ends. This CDR3 spans 15 amino acids. The V gene's germline CDR1 is SGHDT and CDR2 YYEEEE. This CDR3 is CASSSLRQAVYGYTF. The CDR3 DNA reads TGTGCCAGCAGCTCACTTCGACAGGCCGTCTATGGCTACACCTTC.

The chain couples TRBV7-9 to TRBJ2-5, with TRBD1 matching 11 bases. CDR1 is SEHNR and CDR2 is FQNEAQ in the germline V gene (reference sequence). The CDR3 sequence is 17 residues long. The junction had 13 bases not matched to a gene; V was cut back by 3 bases and J by 7 bases. Here the CDR3 reads CASSLSGRTGGQGTQYF. CDR3 nucleotides: TGTGCCAGCAGCTTGTCTGGACGGACAGGGGGCCAGGGGACCCAGTACTTC.

This chain connects TRBV6-5 to TRBJ2-7; 7 bases align to TRBD2. In germline, CDR1 is MNHEY, CDR2 SVGAGI. The CDR3 runs to 15 residues. Trimming took 2 bases from V and 3 from J; bases not matched to a gene: 7. The CDR3, as DNA: TGTGCCAGCAGTTACGGGAGCGGGATTATCTACGAGCAGTACTTC. This gives the protein CASSYGSGIIYEQYF.

J is TRBJ2-2 and V is TRBV7-9; unclear D gene. Trimming took off 4 bases at V and 3 bases at J, with 12 bases between the two ends. CDR1 is SEHNR and CDR2 is FQNEAQ in the germline V gene (reference sequence). The CDR3 totals 15 residues. CDR3 nucleotides: TGTGCCAGCAGCTCCAGGAATTTAGACACCGGGGAGCTGTTTTTT. Its translation: CASSSRNLDTGELFF.

The chain uses TRBV9 and TRBJ2-3, with TRBD2 matching over 8 bases. The CDR3 is 15 residues long. V lost 4 bases, J lost 0 bases, and 4 bases stayed unmatched. The germline gives CDR1 SGDLS, CDR2 YYNGEE. The DNA of the CDR3 is TGTGCCAGCAGCCCTATAGCGGGAAGCACAGATACGCAGTATTTT. Protein: CASSPIAGSTDTQYF.

V and J are TRBV5-1 and TRBJ2-1, with 9 bases aligning to TRBD2. The CDR3 consists of 13 residues. Germline CDR1 SGHRS, CDR2 YFSETQ. The ends lost 2 bases at V and 6 bases at J; junction bases unmatched: 0. CDR3 nucleotide sequence: TGCGCCAGCAGCTTACTAGCGGGCAATGAGCAGTTCTTC. Protein: CASSLLAGNEQFF.

J is TRBJ1-4 and V is TRBV7-8; D is uncertain. The CDR3 runs 15 residues. V was clipped by 6 bases and J by 5 bases, with 16 bases between them. Germline values: CDR1 SGHVS, CDR2 FQNEAQ. CDR3 nucleotide sequence: TGTGCCAGCAGTCCTCCCGGGTTCTTAAATGAAAAACTGTTTTTT. This translates into CASSPPGFLNEKLFF. Full variable domain (remainder filled in from reference TRBV7-8 and TRBJ1-4): GAGVSQSPRYKVAKRGQDVALRCDPISGHVSLFWYQQALGQGPEFLTYFQNEAQLDKSGLPSDRFFAERPEGSVSTLKIQRTQQEDSAVYLCASSPPGFLNEKLFFGSGTQLSVL.

The chain links TRBV29-1 to TRBJ1-4; D is perhaps TRBD1 (5 bases). V lost 4 bases and J lost 8, with 11 bases in between. CDR3 length: 12 amino acids. Germline V gene lookup returns CDR1 SQVTM and CDR2 ANQGSEA. This chain's CDR3 is CSVATGREKLFF. The CDR3 coding sequence is TGCAGCGTTGCTACAGGCAGGGAAAAACTGTTTTTT.

The chain couples TRBV19 to TRBJ2-2, with 7 bases identical to TRBD2. The germline CDR1 and CDR2 sequences are LNHDA and SQIVND (reference sequence). The CDR3 spans 14 residues. The V segment lost 7 bases and the J segment 7 bases; nucleotides outside the gene matches: 9. Here the CDR3 DNA reads TGTGCCAGTACTCCGGCTAGCGGTGGCGGGGAGCTGTTTTTT. This gives the protein CASTPASGGGELFF.

This sequence joins TRBV6-6 and TRBJ1-1; 9 positions agree with TRBD1. CDR1 is MNHNY, CDR2 SVGAGI, per germline (reference sequence). The ends lost 4 bases at V and 7 bases at J; junction bases unmatched: 7. The CDR3 is 14 amino acids. The CDR3 spells CASSSTGGANEAFF. CDR3 sequence (DNA): TGTGCCAGCAGTTCCACAGGGGGCGCAAATGAAGCTTTCTTT.

V is TRBV28 and J is TRBJ2-7; 11 positions match TRBD2. Trimming took 4 bases from V and 3 from J; bases not matched to a gene: 14. The CDR3 spans 18 residues. The germline CDR1 and CDR2 sequences are MDHEN and SYDVKM. The CDR3 DNA sequence: TGTGCCAGCAGTTCTCGCAAAAAAGAACTAGCGGGAGTCTACGAGCAGTACTTC. It is translated as CASSSRKKELAGVYEQYF. The whole variable domain, filled in from reference TRBV28 and TRBJ2-7, reads DVKVTQSSRYLVKRTGEKVFLECVQDMDHENMFWYRQDPGLGLRLIYFSYDVKMKEKGDIPEGYSVSREKKERFSLILESASTNQTSMYLCASSSRKKELAGVYEQYFGPGTRLTVT.

The J gene is TRBJ2-5, the V gene TRBV7-3, with 13 positions matching TRBD2. Germline CDR1 SGHTA, CDR2 FQGTGA. With 4 bases clipped from V and 5 bases from J, the junction kept 7 bases outside the gene matches. The CDR3 consists of 16 residues. The CDR3 nucleotides are TGTGCCAGCAGCTCCCGGACTAGCGGGAGTAGGGAGACCCAGTACTTC. It yields the protein CASSSRTSGSRETQYF.

The rearrangement links TRBV27 to TRBJ2-1, with 8 positions matching TRBD2. V gave up 1 base and J gave up 8 bases; unmatched junction bases: 7. The germline V gene encodes CDR1 MNHEY and CDR2 SMNVEV (reference sequence). The CDR3 runs to 15 residues. CDR3 sequence (DNA): TGTGCCAGCAGTTTATACAGCGGGAGTCCGTATGAGCAGTTCTTC. Translated, it gives CASSLYSGSPYEQFF.

V usage is TRBV30 and J usage is TRBJ2-1; possible D gene TRBD2, 6 bases. Trimming pared 3 bases from V and 2 bases from J, leaving 11 bases between. The CDR3 extends over 14 amino acids. Germline-derived CDR1 and CDR2 are GTSNPN and SVGIG (reference sequence). CDR3 nucleotides: TGTGCCTGGAGGGGGGGAATTACCTACAATGAGCAGTTCTTC. This sequence encodes CAWRGGITYNEQFF.

The chain recombines TRBV30 with TRBJ1-3; the match to TRBD1 covers 9 bases. J was trimmed by 7 bases and V by 4 bases; bases with no gene match: 8. In germline, CDR1 is GTSNPN, CDR2 SVGIG (reference sequence). The CDR3 spans 14 residues. CDR3 coding DNA: TGTGCCTGGACGCCGGGACAGGGAGGGAACACCATATATTTT. Residues: CAWTPGQGGNTIYF.